These T cell receptor beta chains were read from a single sample in a study of blood T cell repertoires in COVID-19. The method was immunoSEQ multiplex PCR; TCRdb's version includes in-frame clones alone and lacks a portion of them. This table holds around 380,000 clones, approximately 80% found once. Sequenced sample: peripheral blood. All receptors come from a human donor with acute or convalescent COVID-19. The donor label of this sample is uncertain. CDR3s include the opening cysteine and the closing phenylalanine or tryptophan. The D gene is left open where the match is weak. Size values are once, few and many counts, or a class for expanded clones, and some rows have none.

clone_size: .
d_call: TRBD1
v_call: TRBV9
j_call: TRBJ1-2
cdr3_nt: TGTGCCAGCAGCGTAGGGCGACAGGGCTATGGCTACACCTTC
cdr3_aa: CASSVGRQGYGYTF

clone_size: .
d_call: TRBD2
v_call: TRBV10-3
j_call: TRBJ2-1
cdr3_nt: TGTGCCATCAAGCGGGACGACAATGAGCAGTTCTTC
cdr3_aa: CAIKRDDNEQFF

clone_size: .
d_call: .
v_call: TRBV7-9
j_call: TRBJ1-2
cdr3_nt: TGTGCCAGCAGCCCTGCCCCAGGGATGAACTATGGCTACACCTTC
cdr3_aa: CASSPAPGMNYGYTF

clone_size: .
d_call: .
v_call: TRBV6-6
j_call: TRBJ2-5
cdr3_nt: TGTGCCAGCAGTTACTCCGGGGTGAGGCAAGAGACCCAGTACTTC
cdr3_aa: CASSYSGVRQETQYF

clone_size: .
d_call: .
v_call: TRBV7-9
j_call: TRBJ2-7
cdr3_nt: TGTGCCAGCAGCTTAGCAGGGGTCAGCGAGCAGTACTTC
cdr3_aa: CASSLAGVSEQYF

clone_size: .
d_call: .
v_call: TRBV6-5
j_call: TRBJ2-2
cdr3_nt: TGTGCCAACTACAGGGATAACACCGGGGAGCTGTTTTTT
cdr3_aa: CANYRDNTGELFF

clone_size: .
d_call: .
v_call: TRBV6-2/TRBV6-3
j_call: TRBJ1-3
cdr3_nt: TGTGCCAGCAGTTACGCCAGGGGCAGCGGAAACACCATATATTTT
cdr3_aa: CASSYARGSGNTIYF

clone_size: few
d_call: .
v_call: TRBV7-9
j_call: TRBJ2-5
cdr3_nt: TGTGCCAGCAGCTCCATTCCAGGGCAAGAGACCCAGTACTTC
cdr3_aa: CASSSIPGQETQYF

clone_size: .
d_call: .
v_call: TRBV6-5
j_call: TRBJ1-2
cdr3_nt: TGTGCCAGCAGTTTTGCGGCGGGGACCTATGGCTACACCTTC
cdr3_aa: CASSFAAGTYGYTF

clone_size: .
d_call: .
v_call: TRBV19
j_call: TRBJ1-1
cdr3_nt: TGTGCCAGTAGTATAGGGGGCAGGAACACTGAAGCTTTCTTT
cdr3_aa: CASSIGGRNTEAFF